Given below is one T cell receptor beta chain in context. Categorization into cohorts depended on clinical history that participants reported. This sample stems from a study of blood T cell repertoires in COVID-19. The data were produced by immunoSEQ multiplex PCR, yet TCRdb's version contains in-frame clones alone and is incomplete. The sample consists of about 220,000 clones, roughly 80% of them appearing once. The specimen was PBMCs or T cells enriched from blood (not recorded which). The receptor was derived from a woman aged 40 to 49 who had been exposed to COVID-19.

CDR3 region: CASGLAYRGLTYYGYTF. In DNA, the CDR3 is TGTGCTAGTGGTTTGGCTTACAGGGGATTAACCTACTATGGCTACACCTTC. The V call is TRBV12-5, the J call TRBJ1-2, with TRBD1 matching 7 bases. The CDR3 is made up of 17 amino acids. V trimming: 1 base; J trimming: 3 bases; junction bases outside the gene matches: 11. CDR1 is LGHNT, CDR2 FRNRAP, per germline.